Shown below are 18 T cell receptor beta chains from a single sample sequenced in a study of T cells in narcolepsy. Libraries were prepared by immunoSEQ multiplex PCR; TCRdb keeps only in-frame clonotypes and omits some of them. The sample includes tens of thousands of clones, 60% to 75% of them seen just once. Input material: memory (CD45RA-) CD4+ T cells from blood. These receptors originate from a human donor in good health.

V and J are TRBV5-6 and TRBJ1-6; a weak D match, TRBD1 (5 bases). The CDR3 length is 14 residues. V gave up 4 bases and J gave up 10 bases, with 15 bases separating them. Germline CDR1 SGHDT, CDR2 YYEEEE. The CDR3 DNA reads as TGTGCCAGCAGCCTCAGGGTATTAGGGTCACCCCTCCACTTT. This sequence encodes CASSLRVLGSPLHF.

Concerning this clone itself: This sample includes further DNA sequences coding for the same CDR3. The chain links TRBV28 to TRBJ1-6, with no clear D. Germline V gives CDR1 MDHEN, CDR2 SYDVKM. The CDR3 runs 12 residues. V was shortened by 8 bases and J by 7 bases, with 9 bases between the two germline ends. The CDR3 reads CASDRKNSPLHF. CDR3 coding DNA: TGTGCCAGCGACCGGAAGAATTCACCCCTCCACTTT.

The chain has TRBV5-1 and TRBJ1-1, with a possible D match to TRBD1 (5 bases). Deletions cut 5 bases from V and 0 bases from J, with 17 bases between. The CDR3 consists of 16 residues. CDR1 and CDR2 from the germline V gene are SGHRS and YFSETQ. For the CDR3, the DNA is TGCGCCAGCAGTCACGGGATTGGGGGTTTGAACACTGAAGCTTTCTTT. This sequence encodes CASSHGIGGLNTEAFF.

The chain has TRBV7-8 and TRBJ1-5; a weak D match, TRBD1 (5 bases). CDR3 length equals 15 residues. Germline V CDR1 and CDR2: SGHVS, FQNEAQ. V lost 3 bases to trimming and J lost 3 bases, with 12 bases between them. The CDR3 nucleotides are TGTGCCAGCAGCTTGTCGGGAGGGGCCAATCAGCCCCAGCATTTT. Protein sequence: CASSLSGGANQPQHF.

Here the CDR3 DNA reads TGTGCCTGGAGTATCTCGACCCAGACCCAGTACTTC. It specifies CAWSISTQTQYF. This chain uses TRBV30 with TRBJ2-5; D uncertain. The CDR3 spans 12 residues. Trimming removed 2 bases at V and 6 bases at J, with 10 bases between. Germline values: CDR1 GTSNPN, CDR2 SVGIG (reference sequence).

The rearrangement uses TRBV5-5 and TRBJ2-3, with D possibly being TRBD1 (6 bases). V was cut by 4 bases and J by 2 bases, with 14 bases left in between. The germline V gene encodes CDR1 SGHKS and CDR2 YYEKEE (reference sequence). The CDR3 loop spans 15 amino acids. CDR3 protein: CASSRGLPSTDTQYF. The CDR3 nucleotides are TGTGCCAGCAGCAGGGGGTTACCTTCCACAGATACGCAGTATTTT.

The rearrangement uses TRBV7-9 and TRBJ1-2; D might be TRBD1 (5 bases). V lost 0 bases and J 8 bases, leaving 13 bases between the germline ends. The CDR3 is made up of 14 amino acids. Per germline, CDR1 SEHNR and CDR2 FQNEAQ (reference sequence). This CDR3 reads CASSLAQGTSGYTF. The CDR3 DNA sequence: TGTGCCAGCAGCTTAGCCCAGGGAACGAGCGGCTACACCTTC. Together with reference TRBV7-9 and TRBJ1-2, the CDR3 gives the full variable domain: DTGVSQNPRHKITKRGQNVTFRCDPISEHNRLYWYRQTLGQGPEFLTYFQNEAQLEKSRLLSDRFSAERPKGSFSTLEIQRTEQGDSAMYLCASSLAQGTSGYTFGSGTRLTVV.

CDR3 in amino acids: CASSLAGAGTQYF. The CDR3 DNA reads as TGTGCCAGCAGCTTAGCGGGGGCCGGGACCCAGTACTTC. This chain links TRBV7-6 with TRBJ2-5; D possibly corresponds to TRBD1 (6 bases). CDR3 length: 13 residues. Trimming cost V 0 bases and J 7 bases, with 9 bases left between them. Germline-derived CDR1 and CDR2 are SGHVS and FNYEAQ.

The V gene is TRBV18, the J gene TRBJ2-5; D ambiguous. Trimming took off 2 bases at V and 3 bases at J, with 4 bases between the two ends. CDR1 is KGHSH, CDR2 LQKENI, per germline. This CDR3 is 12 amino acids long. Here the CDR3 reads CASSPIKETQYF. The CDR3 region has the DNA TGTGCCAGCTCACCAATTAAAGAGACCCAGTACTTC.

Turning to this clone: A far larger clone is one base from this, pointing to a likely read error. The CDR3 here is CASSEGPGVYNEQFF. CDR3 DNA sequence: TGTGCCAGCAGTGAAGGGCCGGGCGTCTACAATGAGCAGTTCTTC. The chain has TRBV2 and TRBJ2-1; no clear D gene. Germline V gene sequence: CDR1 SNHLY, CDR2 FYNNEI. This CDR3 comprises 15 residues. The germline V and J ends were trimmed by 1 base and 3 bases, with 10 bases remaining between them. Combining the CDR3 with reference TRBV2 and TRBJ2-1 gives the whole variable domain EPEVTQTPSHQVTQMGQEVILRCVPISNHLYFYWYRQILGQKVEFLVSFYNNEISEKSEIFDDQFSVERPDGSNFTLKIRSTKLEDSAMYFCASSEGPGVYNEQFFGPGTRLTVL.

The chain is built from TRBV5-4 and TRBJ1-4; the match to TRBD1 covers 11 bases. With 3 bases clipped from V and 7 bases from J, the junction kept 5 bases outside the gene matches. The CDR3 length is 15 residues. Germline-derived CDR1 and CDR2 are SGHNT and YYREEE (reference sequence). Here the CDR3 DNA reads TGTGCCAGCAGCTCCTGGACAGGGGGCGTTGAAAAACTGTTTTTT. Translating it yields CASSSWTGGVEKLFF.

This clone was counted a few times. The chain is built from TRBV18 and TRBJ1-4; TRBD1 might be the D (6 bases). The CDR3 is made up of 13 amino acids. Per the germline V gene, CDR1 is KGHSH and CDR2 is LQKENI. With 0 bases removed from V and 10 bases from J, the gap between germline ends came to 9 bases. The CDR3 nucleotides are TGTGCCAGCTCACCACCGGGGGCAGCAAAACTGTTTTTT. It encodes CASSPPGAAKLFF. Drawing the rest from reference TRBV18 and TRBJ1-4, the complete variable domain is NAGVMQNPRHLVRRRGQEARLRCSPMKGHSHVYWYRQLPEEGLKFMVYLQKENIIDESGMPKERFSAEFPKEGPSILRIQQVVRGDSAAYFCASSPPGAAKLFFGSGTQLSVL.

This clone appeared a few times. The chain recombines TRBV5-6 with TRBJ1-4; the D is unclear. Germline values: CDR1 SGHDT, CDR2 YYEEEE. Trimming stripped 3 bases from V and 8 bases from J, with 20 bases between. The length of the CDR3 is 16 residues. The CDR3 loop is CASSSLRSSVWEKLFF. Written as DNA, the CDR3 is TGTGCCAGCAGCTCCCTGAGGAGCAGCGTTTGGGAAAAACTGTTTTTT.

This clone has more than one count but fewer than ten. The J gene is TRBJ1-1, the V gene TRBV7-2; D is ambiguous. Trimming pared 2 bases from V and 7 bases from J, leaving 5 bases between. This CDR3 has 11 residues. Germline V lookup: CDR1 SGHTA, CDR2 FQGNSA. Here the CDR3 reads CASSLLLEAFF. For the CDR3, the DNA is TGTGCCAGCAGCTTATTGCTTGAAGCTTTCTTT.

This clone was seen once. This chain uses TRBV28 with TRBJ1-2; D is undetermined. From germline, CDR1 is MDHEN and CDR2 SYDVKM. V lost 5 bases to trimming and J lost 4 bases, with 14 bases between them. This CDR3 spans 14 amino acids. For the CDR3, the DNA is TGTGCCAGCAGTCCCCCAGGCAGAGGCTATGGCTACACCTTC. Protein product: CASSPPGRGYGYTF.

The gene calls are TRBV5-8 and TRBJ2-5, with a weak D call TRBD2 (5 bases). CDR1 is SGHTS and CDR2 is YDEGEE in the germline V gene. The V end was cut by 1 base, the J end by 5 bases, with 9 bases between. There are 13 residues in the CDR3. CDR3 DNA sequence: TGTGCCAGCAGCTTGCGGGGTTTGGAGACCCAGTACTTC. The encoded protein is CASSLRGLETQYF.

Only a few counts were recorded for this clone. The CDR3 coding sequence is TGTGCCAGCAGTGCCAAACAGGGGACTAATGAAAAACTGTTTTTT. This codes for CASSAKQGTNEKLFF. The chain links TRBV6-5 to TRBJ1-4, with 7 bases fitting TRBD1. With V trimmed by 5 bases and J by 2 bases, 5 bases remained unmatched. Looked up from germline, CDR1 is MNHEY and CDR2 is SVGAGI. This CDR3 region has 15 residues.

The V call is TRBV19, the J call TRBJ1-1, with 7 bases fitting TRBD1. This CDR3 comprises 15 residues. V was pared by 9 bases and J by 7 bases, with 17 bases of the junction left unmatched. CDR1 is LNHDA and CDR2 is SQIVND in the germline V gene (reference sequence). CDR3 in amino acids: CASRKGTPDRVEAFF. The CDR3 coding sequence is TGTGCCAGCAGAAAAGGGACCCCAGACAGGGTTGAAGCTTTCTTT.